This TCR beta chain is drawn from a study of early T cells in non-severe SARS-CoV-2 infection. As for the study in general: RNA in bulk from unsorted whole blood was sequenced, and chains were unpaired. Study conclusions and caveats: Sequences matched to VDJdb favored anti-spike CD8 responses, while private and CD4 specificities were missed.

Germline loops: CDR1 DFQATT, CDR2 SNEGSKA (reference sequence). The CDR3 loop spans 13 amino acids. Trimming took 6 bases from V and 6 from J; bases not matched to a gene: 3. Unique molecular identifier tags were affixed to discrete cDNA molecules. TCRdb called the 5' RACE reads again in MiXCR, with one record for every CDR3 protein. This sample yields about 81,000 distinct CDR3 sequences, of which about 6.5% are seen a single time; 6.5% to 9% belongs to the top ten. Regarding this clonotype: Its target is unknown.

V is TRBV20-1 and J is TRBJ1-6; 9 bases are shared with TRBD1. Sequenced material: whole blood. This clonotype was sampled from an adult who was a healthcare worker with PCR-confirmed SARS-CoV-2 infection or an uninfected control (not recorded which). CDR3 protein: CSARDRVNSPLHF. CDR3 DNA: TGCAGTGCCAGGGACAGGGTTAATTCACCCCTCCACTTT.